This is a list of T cell receptor beta chains from one sample in a study of CD8 T cells in Susac syndrome. TCRdb re-called the immunoSEQ multiplex PCR reads through MiXCR, storing one row per CDR3 protein. The sample lists around 110,000 distinct CDR3 sequences, over 95% seen once, with 0.11% to 0.15% in the top ten. Material for sequencing was CD4+ T cells from PBMCs. These receptors were collected from a human donor with Susac syndrome. Each CDR3 is given with its conserved first and last residue. The D gene is left open where the match is weak. Some rows mark clone size as missing; the rest say once, few, many or name a class of expanded clone.

CDR3 length,clone size,D gene,J gene,V gene,CDR3 protein,CDR3 DNA
14,NA,NA,TRBJ2-7,TRBV29-1,CSVVGTTSSYEQYF,TGCAGCGTTGTGGGGACGACGAGCTCCTACGAGCAGTACTTC
14,NA,TRBD1,TRBJ2-7,TRBV24-1,CATSDPGQGNEQYF,TGTGCCACCAGTGATCCGGGACAGGGGAACGAGCAGTACTTC
14,NA,NA,TRBJ2-7,TRBV9,CASSFRDTSYEQYF,TGTGCCAGCAGCTTCCGGGACACATCTTACGAGCAGTACTTC
14,NA,NA,TRBJ2-2,TRBV30,CAWSPGGPGGELFF,TGTGCCTGGAGTCCCGGAGGGCCGGGCGGGGAGCTGTTTTTT
15,NA,NA,TRBJ2-1,TRBV5-1,CASSFNPGKINEQFF,TGCGCCAGCAGCTTCAACCCTGGCAAAATCAATGAGCAGTTCTTC
12,NA,NA,TRBJ2-3,TRBV29-1,CSVELARDTQYF,TGCAGCGTTGAACTAGCGAGAGATACGCAGTATTTT
16,NA,NA,TRBJ2-6,TRBV15,CATSRGGSSGANVLTF,TGTGCCACCAGCAGAGGGGGTTCCTCTGGGGCCAACGTCCTGACTTTC
16,NA,TRBD2,TRBJ2-7,TRBV18,CASSKNLAGEGYEQYF,TGTGCCAGCTCAAAAAATCTAGCGGGAGAAGGCTACGAGCAGTACTTC
15,NA,TRBD2,TRBJ2-1,TRBV6-5,CASSYSGGGGNEQFF,TGTGCCAGCAGTTACTCGGGCGGCGGGGGCAATGAGCAGTTCTTC
12,NA,NA,TRBJ1-1,TRBV5-6,CASSFWTHEAFF,TGTGCCAGCAGCTTCTGGACACACGAAGCTTTCTTT
15,NA,NA,TRBJ1-4,TRBV14,CASSQGGVTNEKLFF,TGTGCCAGCAGCCAAGGGGGAGTAACTAATGAAAAACTGTTTTTT
14,NA,NA,TRBJ2-5,TRBV20-1,CSATRGSGSETQYF,TGCAGTGCTACGAGAGGGAGTGGTTCCGAGACCCAGTACTTC
13,NA,NA,TRBJ1-1,TRBV29-1,CSVVRGLNTEAFF,TGCAGCGTTGTTCGGGGGCTGAACACTGAAGCTTTCTTT
15,once,TRBD2,TRBJ2-1,TRBV5-1,CASSRSGIFSNEQFF,TGCGCCAGCAGCCGTAGCGGGATTTTCTCCAATGAGCAGTTCTTC
11,NA,NA,TRBJ1-2,TRBV6-2/TRBV6-3,CASSDSYGYTF,TGTGCCAGCAGTGACAGCTATGGCTACACCTTC
13,few,NA,TRBJ1-4,TRBV5-6,CASSLPTNEKLFF,TGTGCCAGCAGCTTGCCAACTAATGAAAAACTGTTTTTT
11,NA,NA,TRBJ2-3,TRBV30,CAWSTQMTQYF,TGTGCCTGGAGTACCCAGATGACGCAGTATTTT
16,NA,NA,TRBJ2-1,TRBV6-6,CASSYPGDKGYNEQFF,TGTGCCAGCAGTTACCCAGGGGATAAGGGCTACAATGAGCAGTTCTTC
13,NA,NA,TRBJ2-6,TRBV5-1,CASSLDDDRDLTF,TGCGCCAGCAGCTTGGATGATGATAGAGACCTGACTTTC
15,NA,TRBD1,TRBJ2-7,TRBV5-1,CASTQGQGRAYEQYF,TGCGCCAGCACCCAGGGACAGGGGAGGGCCTACGAGCAGTACTTC
13,NA,TRBD1,TRBJ2-3,TRBV2,CASSSDRADTQYF,TGTGCCAGCAGTTCTGACAGGGCAGATACGCAGTATTTT
11,NA,NA,TRBJ1-2,TRBV10-3,CAITPVYGYTF,TGTGCCATCACGCCTGTCTATGGCTACACCTTC
15,NA,TRBD1,TRBJ2-2,TRBV9,CASSPPGGETGELFF,TGTGCCAGCAGCCCTCCAGGGGGCGAGACCGGGGAGCTGTTTTTT
13,NA,NA,TRBJ1-2,TRBV24-1,CATSSVGQSGYTF,TGTGCCACCAGTTCTGTGGGGCAGAGCGGCTACACCTTC
13,NA,TRBD1,TRBJ2-7,TRBV7-9,CASSGNRGHEQYF,TGTGCCAGCAGCGGGAACAGGGGCCACGAGCAGTACTTC